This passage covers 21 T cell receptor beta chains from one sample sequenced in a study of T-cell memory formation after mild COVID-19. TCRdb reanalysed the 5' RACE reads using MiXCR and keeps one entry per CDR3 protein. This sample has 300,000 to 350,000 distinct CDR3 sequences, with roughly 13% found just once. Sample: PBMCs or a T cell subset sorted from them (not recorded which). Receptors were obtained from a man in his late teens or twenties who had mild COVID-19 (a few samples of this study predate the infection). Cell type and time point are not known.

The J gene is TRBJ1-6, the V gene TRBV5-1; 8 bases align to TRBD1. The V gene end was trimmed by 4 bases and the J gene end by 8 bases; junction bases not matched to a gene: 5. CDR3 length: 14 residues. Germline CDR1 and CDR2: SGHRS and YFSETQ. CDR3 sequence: CASSVDRGHSPLHF. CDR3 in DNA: TGCGCCAGCAGCGTTGACAGGGGTCATTCACCCCTCCACTTT.

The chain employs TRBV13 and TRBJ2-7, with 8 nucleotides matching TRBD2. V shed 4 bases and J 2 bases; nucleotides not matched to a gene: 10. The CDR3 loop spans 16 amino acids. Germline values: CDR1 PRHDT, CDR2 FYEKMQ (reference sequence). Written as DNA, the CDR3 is TGTGCCAGCAGCTCCCGGCTTAGCGGGACCCCCTACGAGCAGTACTTC. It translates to CASSSRLSGTPYEQYF.

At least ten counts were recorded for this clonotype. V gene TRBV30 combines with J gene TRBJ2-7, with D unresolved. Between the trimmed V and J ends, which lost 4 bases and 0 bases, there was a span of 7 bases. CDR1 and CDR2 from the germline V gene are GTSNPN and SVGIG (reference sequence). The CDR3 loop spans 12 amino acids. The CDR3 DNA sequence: TGTGCCTGGAAAGCCAGCTCCTACGAGCAGTACTTC. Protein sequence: CAWKASSYEQYF.

CDR3: CASSVQTGFVAFF. The CDR3 region has the DNA TGTGCCAGCAGTGTACAAACAGGGTTCGTAGCTTTCTTT. V usage is TRBV6-5 and J usage is TRBJ1-1, with D possibly being TRBD1 (6 bases). The V gene lost 5 bases and the J gene lost 10 bases, with 17 bases spanning the gap. This CDR3 has 13 amino acids. Germline CDR1 MNHEY, CDR2 SVGAGI.

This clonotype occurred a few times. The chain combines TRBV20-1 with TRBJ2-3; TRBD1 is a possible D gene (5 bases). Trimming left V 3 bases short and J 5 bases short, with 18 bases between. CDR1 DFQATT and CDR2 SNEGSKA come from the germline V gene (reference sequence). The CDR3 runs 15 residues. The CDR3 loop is CSARGLLTVVDTQYF. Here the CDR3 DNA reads TGCAGTGCTAGGGGGCTACTTACGGTAGTAGATACGCAGTATTTT.

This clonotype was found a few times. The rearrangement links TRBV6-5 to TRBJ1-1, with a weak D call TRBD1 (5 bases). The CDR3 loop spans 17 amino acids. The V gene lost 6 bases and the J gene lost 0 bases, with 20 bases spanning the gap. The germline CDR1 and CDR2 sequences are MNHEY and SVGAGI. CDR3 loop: CASSPRVGPLMNTEAFF. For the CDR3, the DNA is TGTGCCAGCAGCCCACGGGTGGGGCCTCTGATGAACACTGAAGCTTTCTTT.

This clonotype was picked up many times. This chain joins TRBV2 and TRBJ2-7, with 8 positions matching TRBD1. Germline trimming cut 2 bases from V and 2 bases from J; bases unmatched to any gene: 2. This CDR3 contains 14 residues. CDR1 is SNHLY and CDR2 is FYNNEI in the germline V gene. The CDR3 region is CASSEQGATYEQYV. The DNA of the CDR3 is TGTGCCAGCAGTGAACAGGGGGCGACCTACGAGCAGTACGTC.

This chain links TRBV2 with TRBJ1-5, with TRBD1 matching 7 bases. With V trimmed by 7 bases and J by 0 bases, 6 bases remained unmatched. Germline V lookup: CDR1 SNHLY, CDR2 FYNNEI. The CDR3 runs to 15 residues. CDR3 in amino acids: CASNRGRGSNQPQHF. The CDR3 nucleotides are TGTGCCAGCAACAGGGGCAGGGGTAGCAATCAGCCCCAGCATTTT.

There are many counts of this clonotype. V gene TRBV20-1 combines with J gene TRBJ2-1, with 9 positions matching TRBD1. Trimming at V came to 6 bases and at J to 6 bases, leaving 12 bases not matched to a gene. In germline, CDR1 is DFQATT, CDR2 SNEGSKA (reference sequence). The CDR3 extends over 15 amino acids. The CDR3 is CSARDPGQGVNEQFF. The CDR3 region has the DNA TGCAGTGCACGGGATCCGGGACAGGGTGTCAATGAGCAGTTCTTC.

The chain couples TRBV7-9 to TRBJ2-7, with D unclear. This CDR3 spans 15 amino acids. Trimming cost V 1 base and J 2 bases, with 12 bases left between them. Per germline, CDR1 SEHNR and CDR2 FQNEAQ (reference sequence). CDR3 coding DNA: TGTGCCAGCAGCTTAGTGGTTAGGGCCGCCTACGAGCAGTACTTC. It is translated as CASSLVVRAAYEQYF.

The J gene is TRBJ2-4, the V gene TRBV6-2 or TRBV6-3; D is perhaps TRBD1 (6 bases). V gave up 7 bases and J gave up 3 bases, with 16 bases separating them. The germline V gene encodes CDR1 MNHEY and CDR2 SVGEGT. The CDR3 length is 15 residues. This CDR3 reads CASTSPSDSKNIQYF. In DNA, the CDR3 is TGTGCCAGCACGTCTCCCTCGGACAGCAAAAACATTCAGTACTTC.

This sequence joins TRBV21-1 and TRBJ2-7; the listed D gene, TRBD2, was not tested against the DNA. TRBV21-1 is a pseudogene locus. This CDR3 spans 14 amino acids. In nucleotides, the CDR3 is TGTGCCGGCCCAGGGCTAGCGGAGACCTACGAGCAGTACGTC. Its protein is CAGPGLAETYEQYV.

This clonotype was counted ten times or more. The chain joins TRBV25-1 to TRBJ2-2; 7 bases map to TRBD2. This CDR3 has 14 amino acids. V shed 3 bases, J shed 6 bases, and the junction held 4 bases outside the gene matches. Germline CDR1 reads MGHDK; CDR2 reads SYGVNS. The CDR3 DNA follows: TGTGCCAGCAGTGAGGCGGGGGAGGCCGGGGAGCTGTTTTTT. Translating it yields CASSEAGEAGELFF.

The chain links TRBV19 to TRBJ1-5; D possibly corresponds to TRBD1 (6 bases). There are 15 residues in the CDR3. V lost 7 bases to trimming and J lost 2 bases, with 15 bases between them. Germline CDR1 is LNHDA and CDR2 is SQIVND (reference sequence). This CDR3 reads CASITTGYGNQPQHF. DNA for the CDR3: TGTGCCAGTATCACAACAGGGTACGGCAATCAGCCCCAGCATTTT.

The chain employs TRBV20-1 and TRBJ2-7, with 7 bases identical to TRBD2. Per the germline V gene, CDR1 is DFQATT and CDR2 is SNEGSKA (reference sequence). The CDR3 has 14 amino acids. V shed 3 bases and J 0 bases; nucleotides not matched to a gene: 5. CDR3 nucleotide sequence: TGCAGTGCTAGTGAAGCGGGGAACTCCTACGAGCAGTACGTC. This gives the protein CSASEAGNSYEQYV.

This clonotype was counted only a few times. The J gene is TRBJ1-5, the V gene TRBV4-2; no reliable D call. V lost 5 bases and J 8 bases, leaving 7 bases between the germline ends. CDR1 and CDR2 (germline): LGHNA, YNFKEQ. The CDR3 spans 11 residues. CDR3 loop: CASSGRKPQHF. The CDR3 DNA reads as TGTGCCAGCAGCGGAAGGAAGCCCCAGCATTTT.

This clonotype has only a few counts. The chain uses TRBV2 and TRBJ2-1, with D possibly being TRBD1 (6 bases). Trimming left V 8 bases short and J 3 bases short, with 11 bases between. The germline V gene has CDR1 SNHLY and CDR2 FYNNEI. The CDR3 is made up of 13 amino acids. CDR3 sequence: CASEGGFYNEQFF. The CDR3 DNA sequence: TGTGCCAGCGAAGGGGGATTCTACAATGAGCAGTTCTTC.

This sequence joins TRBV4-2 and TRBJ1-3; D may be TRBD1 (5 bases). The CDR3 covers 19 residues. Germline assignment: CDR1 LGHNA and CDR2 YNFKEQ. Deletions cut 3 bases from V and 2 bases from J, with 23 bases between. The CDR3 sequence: CASSQSRDLEQWAGNTIYF. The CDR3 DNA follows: TGTGCCAGCAGCCAGTCCCGGGACCTGGAGCAATGGGCTGGAAACACCATATATTTT.

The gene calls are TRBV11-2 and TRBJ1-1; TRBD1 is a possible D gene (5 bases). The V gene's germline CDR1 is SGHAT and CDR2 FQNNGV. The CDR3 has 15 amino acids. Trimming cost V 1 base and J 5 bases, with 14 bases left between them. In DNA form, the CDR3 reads TGTGCCAGCAGCTTAGGACGGGACGGGAGGACTGAAGCTTTCTTT. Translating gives CASSLGRDGRTEAFF.

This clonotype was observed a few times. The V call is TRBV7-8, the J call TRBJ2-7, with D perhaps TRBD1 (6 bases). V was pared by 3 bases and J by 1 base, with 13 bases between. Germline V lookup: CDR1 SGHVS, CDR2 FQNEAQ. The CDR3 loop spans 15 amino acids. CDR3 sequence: CASSFRGGSSYEQYF. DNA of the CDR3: TGTGCCAGCAGCTTCAGGGGCGGGTCATCCTACGAGCAGTACTTC.

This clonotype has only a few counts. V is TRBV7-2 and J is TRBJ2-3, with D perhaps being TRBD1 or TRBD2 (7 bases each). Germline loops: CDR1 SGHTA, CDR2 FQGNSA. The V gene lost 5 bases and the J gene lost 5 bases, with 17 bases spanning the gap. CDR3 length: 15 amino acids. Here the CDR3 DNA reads TGTGCCAGCAGCCCTAATGGGAGGGGGCAAGATACGCAGTATTTT. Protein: CASSPNGRGQDTQYF.